This T cell receptor beta chain was retrieved from a study of T cell responses to AZD1222 COVID-19 vaccine. Study-level findings and limits: Among the donors, most were white British and more were female, and clonal diversity was possibly underestimated.

Worth noting for this clone: Antigen unknown.

Measured with immunoSEQ multiplex PCR; TCRdb has only the in-frame clones, and not every one. Of roughly 140,000 clones in the sample, around 89% were seen once. The CDR3 spans 16 residues. Germline values: CDR1 MNHEY, CDR2 SMNVEV (reference sequence). Trimming removed 6 bases at V and 0 bases at J, with 14 bases between. Specimen: peripheral blood, collected on day 0 of AZD1222 vaccination. The rearrangement uses TRBV27 and TRBJ2-2; D is unresolved. The sequence was obtained from an adult in good health. CDR3 coding DNA: TGTGCCAGCAGCCCATGGTGGTCCGCGAACACCGGGGAGCTGTTTTTT. Amino acid sequence: CASSPWWSANTGELFF.